These T cell receptor beta chains were read from a single sample in a study of CD8+ T cells in alopecia areata. TCRdb keeps only in-frame clones here, not all; method: immunoSEQ multiplex PCR. The sample shows a few hundred thousand clones, around three fifths of them seen only once. The sequencing used CD4+ T cells sorted from blood, collected at week 52, from a patient treated with tofacitinib. These receptors originate from a human donor with alopecia areata. Each CDR3 is given with its conserved first and last residue. The D gene is left open where the match is weak. Rows give clone size only sometimes, using once, few, many, or a class for an expanded clone.

V	size	J	D	CDR3	DNA
TRBV7-6	.	TRBJ1-5	.	CASSVTGDQPQHF	TGTGCCAGCAGCGTTACGGGGGATCAGCCCCAGCATTTT
TRBV7-2	.	TRBJ1-2	.	CASSLSGGNGYTF	TGTGCCAGCAGCTTATCGGGGGGTAATGGCTACACCTTC
TRBV4-1	.	TRBJ2-5	.	CASSPLLEGWTQYF	TGCGCCAGCAGCCCCCTCCTCGAGGGCTGGACCCAGTACTTC
TRBV6-5	.	TRBJ2-7	TRBD1	CASSTGTGAEQYF	TGTGCCAGCAGTACCGGGACAGGGGCCGAGCAGTACTTC
TRBV27	.	TRBJ1-5	.	CASSYRVGNQPQHF	TGTGCCAGCAGTTACAGGGTTGGCAATCAGCCCCAGCATTTT
TRBV5-1	.	TRBJ2-5	.	CASSLGQLETQYF	TGCGCCAGCAGCTTAGGACAGCTAGAGACCCAGTACTTC
TRBV5-1	.	TRBJ1-6	.	CASSQGDLSSPLHF	TGCGCCAGCAGTCAAGGGGATTTGAGTTCACCCCTCCACTTT
TRBV6-6	.	TRBJ1-2	.	CASSYSTGYYGYTF	TGTGCCAGCAGTTATTCCACAGGGTACTATGGCTACACCTTC
TRBV29-1	.	TRBJ1-1	.	CSGTGLPGGEAFF	TGCAGCGGGACGGGACTCCCGGGAGGTGAAGCTTTCTTT
TRBV5-1	.	TRBJ2-1	TRBD1	CASKMDRGRDEQFF	TGCGCCAGCAAGATGGACAGGGGGCGCGATGAGCAGTTCTTC
TRBV25-1	.	TRBJ2-7	.	CASRKGGAIYEQYF	TGTGCCAGCAGGAAAGGGGGAGCGATCTACGAGCAGTACTTC
TRBV4-3	.	TRBJ2-2	TRBD2	CASSHSGAGTGELFF	TGCGCCAGCAGCCACAGCGGGGCGGGCACCGGGGAGCTGTTTTTT
TRBV30	.	TRBJ2-2	.	CAWSLLASGELFF	TGTGCCTGGAGTCTCTTAGCGAGCGGGGAGCTGTTTTTT
TRBV5-6	.	TRBJ1-6	.	CASSGRGVYNSPLHF	TGTGCCAGCAGCGGAAGAGGAGTCTATAATTCACCCCTCCACTTT
TRBV11-2	.	TRBJ2-5	.	CASSRTQETQYF	TGTGCCAGCAGCCGCACCCAAGAGACCCAGTACTTC
TRBV27	.	TRBJ1-2	TRBD1	CASSLGGTGHYGYTF	TGTGCCAGCAGTTTAGGGGGGACAGGGCACTATGGCTACACCTTC
TRBV19	.	TRBJ1-5	.	CASSLRNAQHF	TGTGCCAGTAGCCTCCGGAACGCCCAGCATTTT
TRBV30	.	TRBJ2-3	TRBD2	CAWREGLAGGITDTQYF	TGTGCCTGGAGGGAAGGACTAGCGGGGGGGATCACAGATACGCAGTATTTT
TRBV30	once	TRBJ1-2	.	CAWSVSGGNYGYTF	TGTGCCTGGAGTGTATCCGGGGGCAACTATGGCTACACCTTC
TRBV4-2	.	TRBJ2-5	.	CASSQVARGGSETQYF	TGTGCCAGCAGCCAAGTCGCGCGCGGGGGCAGCGAGACCCAGTACTTC
TRBV6-5	few	TRBJ1-4	.	CASSPIGGWEKLFF	TGTGCCAGCAGCCCCATTGGGGGGTGGGAAAAACTGTTTTTT
TRBV7-9	.	TRBJ1-5	TRBD1	CASSLTGGHQPQHF	TGTGCCAGCAGCCTTACAGGGGGCCATCAGCCCCAGCATTTT
TRBV30	.	TRBJ1-6	.	CAWSVPSSYNSPLHF	TGTGCCTGGAGTGTACCCAGCTCCTATAATTCACCCCTCCACTTT
TRBV14	.	TRBJ2-1	.	CASSQGWAGIDNEQFF	TGTGCCAGCAGCCAAGGTTGGGCAGGTATAGACAATGAGCAGTTCTTC
TRBV30	.	TRBJ1-1	.	CALGLNTEAFF	TGTGCCTTGGGACTGAACACTGAAGCTTTCTTT
TRBV2	few	TRBJ1-1	.	CASSVRGDTEAFF	TGTGCCAGCAGTGTTAGGGGAGACACTGAAGCTTTCTTT
TRBV7-9	.	TRBJ1-2	.	CASSPAGQNYGYTF	TGTGCCAGCAGCCCGGCAGGACAGAACTATGGCTACACCTTC
TRBV7-2	few	TRBJ2-3	.	CASSLVLLGTDTQYF	TGTGCCAGCAGCTTAGTACTACTCGGCACAGATACGCAGTATTTT